Sequencing of this TCR beta chain was carried out in a study of T-cell memory formation after mild COVID-19. Study-wide background: TCR clusters were mostly confined to one donor each.

TCRdb reanalysed the 5' RACE reads using MiXCR and keeps one entry per CDR3 protein. The sample has roughly 150,000 distinct CDR3 sequences, around 15% seen once; the top ten hold roughly 28%. Study-level findings and limits: CD4+ contracting clones lay mainly in CM and EM, CD8+ ones in EMRA.

This clonotype occurred once. Its antigen remains unidentified. The CDR3 extends over 15 amino acids. The germline CDR1 and CDR2 sequences are SQVTM and ANQGSEA. The V gene lost 0 bases and the J gene lost 1 base, with 12 bases spanning the gap. The chain employs TRBV29-1 and TRBJ1-1, with a tentative D call TRBD1 (5 bases). The source material was PBMCs or a T cell subset sorted from them (not recorded which). This clonotype originated in an adult woman who had mild COVID-19 (a few samples of this study predate the infection). Cell type and time point are not known. The CDR3 DNA reads TGCAGCGTTGAAGATCCTTTCAGGGAGAACACTGAAGCTTTCTTT. Its protein product is CSVEDPFRENTEAFF.